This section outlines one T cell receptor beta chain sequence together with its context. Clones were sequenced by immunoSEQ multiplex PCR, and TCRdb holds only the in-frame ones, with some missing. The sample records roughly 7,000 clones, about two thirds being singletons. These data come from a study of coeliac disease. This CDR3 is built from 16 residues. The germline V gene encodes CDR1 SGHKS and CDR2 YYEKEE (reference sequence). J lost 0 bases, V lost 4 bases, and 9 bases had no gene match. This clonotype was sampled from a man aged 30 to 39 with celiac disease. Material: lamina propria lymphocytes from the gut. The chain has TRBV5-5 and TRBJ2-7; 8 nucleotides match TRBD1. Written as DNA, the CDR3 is TGTGCCAGCAGCACGGGGACAGGCCTGAGCTCCTACGAGCAGTACTTC. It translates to CASSTGTGLSSYEQYF.